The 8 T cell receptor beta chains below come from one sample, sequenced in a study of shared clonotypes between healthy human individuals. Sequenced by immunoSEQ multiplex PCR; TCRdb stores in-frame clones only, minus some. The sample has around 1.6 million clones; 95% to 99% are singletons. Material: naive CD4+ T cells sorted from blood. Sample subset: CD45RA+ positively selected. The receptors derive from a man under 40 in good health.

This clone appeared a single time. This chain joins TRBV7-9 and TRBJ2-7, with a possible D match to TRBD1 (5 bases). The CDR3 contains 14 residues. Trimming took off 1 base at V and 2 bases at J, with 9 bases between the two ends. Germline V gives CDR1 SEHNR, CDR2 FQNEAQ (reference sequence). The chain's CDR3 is CASSLGQNPYEQYF. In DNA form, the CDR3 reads TGTGCCAGCAGCTTAGGACAGAACCCCTACGAGCAGTACTTC.

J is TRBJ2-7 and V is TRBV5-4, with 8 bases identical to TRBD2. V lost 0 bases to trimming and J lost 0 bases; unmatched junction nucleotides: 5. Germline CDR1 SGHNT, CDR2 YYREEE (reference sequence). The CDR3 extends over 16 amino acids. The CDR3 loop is CASSLAASGSSYEQYF. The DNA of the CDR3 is TGTGCCAGCAGCTTGGCCGCGAGCGGGAGCTCCTACGAGCAGTACTTC.

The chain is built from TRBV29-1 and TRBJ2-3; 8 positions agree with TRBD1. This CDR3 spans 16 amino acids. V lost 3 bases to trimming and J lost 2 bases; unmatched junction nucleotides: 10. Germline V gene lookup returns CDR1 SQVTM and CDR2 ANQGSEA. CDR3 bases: TGCAGCGTTGAGGGGCAGACAGGGGACGACACAGATACGCAGTATTTT. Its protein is CSVEGQTGDDTDTQYF.

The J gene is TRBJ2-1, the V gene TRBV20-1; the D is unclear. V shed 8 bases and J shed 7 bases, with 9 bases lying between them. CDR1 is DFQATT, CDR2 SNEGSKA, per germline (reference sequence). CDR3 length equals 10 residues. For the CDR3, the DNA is TGCAGTAAAAAGGGAAATGAGCAGTTCTTC. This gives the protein CSKKGNEQFF.

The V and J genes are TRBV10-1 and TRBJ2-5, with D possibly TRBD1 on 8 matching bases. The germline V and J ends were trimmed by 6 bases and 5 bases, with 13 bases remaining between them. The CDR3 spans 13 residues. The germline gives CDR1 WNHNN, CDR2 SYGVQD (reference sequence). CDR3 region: CASSDRGGETQYF. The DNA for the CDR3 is TGCGCCAGCAGCGACAGGGGAGGGGAGACCCAGTACTTC.

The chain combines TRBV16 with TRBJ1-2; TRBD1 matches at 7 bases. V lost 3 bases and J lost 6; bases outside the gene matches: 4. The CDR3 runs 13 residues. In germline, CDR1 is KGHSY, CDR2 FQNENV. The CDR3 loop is CASSQGQNNGYTF. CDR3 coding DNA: TGTGCCAGCAGCCAGGGACAGAATAATGGCTACACCTTC.

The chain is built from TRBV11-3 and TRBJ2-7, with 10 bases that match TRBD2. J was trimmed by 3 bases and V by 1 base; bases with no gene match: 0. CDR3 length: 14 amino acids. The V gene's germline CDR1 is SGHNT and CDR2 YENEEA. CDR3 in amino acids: CASSLGTSGYEQYF. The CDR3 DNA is TGTGCCAGCAGCTTAGGGACTAGCGGCTACGAGCAGTACTTC. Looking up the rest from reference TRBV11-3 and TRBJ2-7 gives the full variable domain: EAGVVQSPRYKIIEKKQPVAFWCNPISGHNTLYWYLQNLGQGPELLIRYENEEAVDDSQLPKDRFSAERLKGVDSTLKIQPAELGDSAVYLCASSLGTSGYEQYFGPGTRLTVT.

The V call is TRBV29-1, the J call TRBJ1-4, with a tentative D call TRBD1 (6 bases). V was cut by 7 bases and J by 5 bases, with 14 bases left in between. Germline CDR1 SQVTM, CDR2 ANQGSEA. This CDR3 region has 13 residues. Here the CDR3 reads CSAGQHLNEKLFF. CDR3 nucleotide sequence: TGCAGCGCCGGACAGCATCTAAATGAAAAACTGTTTTTT. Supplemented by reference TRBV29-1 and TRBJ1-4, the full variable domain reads SAVISQKPSRDICQRGTSLTIQCQVDSQVTMMFWYRQQPGQSLTLIATANQGSEATYESGFVIDKFPISRPNLTFSTLTVSNMSPEDSSIYLCSAGQHLNEKLFFGSGTQLSVL.